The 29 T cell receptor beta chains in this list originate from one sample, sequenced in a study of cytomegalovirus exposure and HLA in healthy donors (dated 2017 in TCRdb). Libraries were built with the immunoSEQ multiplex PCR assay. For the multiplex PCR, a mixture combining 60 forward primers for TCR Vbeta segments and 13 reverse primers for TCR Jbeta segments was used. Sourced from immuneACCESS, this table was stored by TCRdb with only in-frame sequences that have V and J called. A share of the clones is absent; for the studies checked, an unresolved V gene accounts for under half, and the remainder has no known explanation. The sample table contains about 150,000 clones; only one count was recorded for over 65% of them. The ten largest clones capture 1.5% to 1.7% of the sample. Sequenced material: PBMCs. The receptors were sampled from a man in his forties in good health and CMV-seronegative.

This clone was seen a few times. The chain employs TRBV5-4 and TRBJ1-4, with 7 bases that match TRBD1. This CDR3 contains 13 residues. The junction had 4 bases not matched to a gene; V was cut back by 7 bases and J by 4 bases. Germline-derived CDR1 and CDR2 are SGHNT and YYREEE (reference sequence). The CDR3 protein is CASQQGFNEKLFF. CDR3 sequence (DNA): TGTGCCAGCCAACAGGGGTTTAATGAAAAACTGTTTTTT. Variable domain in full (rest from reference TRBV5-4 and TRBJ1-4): ETGVTQSPTHLIKTRGQQVTLRCSSQSGHNTVSWYQQALGQGPQFIFQYYREEENGRGNFPPRFSGLQFPNYSSELNVNALELDDSALYLCASQQGFNEKLFFGSGTQLSVL.

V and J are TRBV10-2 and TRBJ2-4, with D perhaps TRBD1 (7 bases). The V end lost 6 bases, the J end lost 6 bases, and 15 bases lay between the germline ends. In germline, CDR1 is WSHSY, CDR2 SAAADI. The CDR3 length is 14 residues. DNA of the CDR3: TGCGCCAGCAGGGGAGGACAGGAGCGAAACATTCAGTACTTC. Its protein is CASRGGQERNIQYF.

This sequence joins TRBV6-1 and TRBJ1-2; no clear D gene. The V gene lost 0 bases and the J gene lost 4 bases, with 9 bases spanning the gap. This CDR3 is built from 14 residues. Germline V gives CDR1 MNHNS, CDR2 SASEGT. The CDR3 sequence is CASSEAARFYGYTF. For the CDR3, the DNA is TGTGCCAGCAGTGAAGCCGCCAGGTTCTATGGCTACACCTTC.

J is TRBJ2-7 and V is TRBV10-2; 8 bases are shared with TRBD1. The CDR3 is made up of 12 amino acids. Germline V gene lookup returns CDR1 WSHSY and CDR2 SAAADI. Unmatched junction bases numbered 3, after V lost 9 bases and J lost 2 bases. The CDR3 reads CASGQGPYEQYF. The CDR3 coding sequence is TGCGCCAGTGGACAGGGCCCCTACGAGCAGTACTTC.

CDR3 in DNA: TGTGCCAGCAGCTCCGGGACTAGCGGGGCTAATGAGCAGTTCTTC. Translating it yields CASSSGTSGANEQFF. This chain links TRBV28 with TRBJ2-1; the match to TRBD2 covers 13 bases. In germline, CDR1 is MDHEN, CDR2 SYDVKM. This CDR3 has 15 amino acids. Trimming took 6 bases from V and 7 from J; bases not matched to a gene: 6.

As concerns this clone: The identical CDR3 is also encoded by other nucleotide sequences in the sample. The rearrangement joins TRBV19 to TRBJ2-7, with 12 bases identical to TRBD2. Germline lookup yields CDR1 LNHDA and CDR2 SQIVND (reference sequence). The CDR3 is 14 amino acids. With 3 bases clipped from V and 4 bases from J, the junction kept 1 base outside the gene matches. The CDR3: CASSILAGGYEQYF. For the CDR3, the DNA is TGTGCCAGTAGTATTCTAGCGGGAGGGTACGAGCAGTACTTC. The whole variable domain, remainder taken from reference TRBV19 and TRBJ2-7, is DGGITQSPKYLFRKEGQNVTLSCEQNLNHDAMYWYRQDPGQGLRLIYYSQIVNDFQKGDIAEGYSVSREKKESFPLTVTSAQKNPTAFYLCASSILAGGYEQYFGPGTRLTVT.

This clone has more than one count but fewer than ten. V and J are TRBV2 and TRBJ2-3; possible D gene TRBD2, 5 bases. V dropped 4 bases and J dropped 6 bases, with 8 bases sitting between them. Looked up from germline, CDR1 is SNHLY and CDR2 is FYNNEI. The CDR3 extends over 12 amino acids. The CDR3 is CASSGGEDTQYF. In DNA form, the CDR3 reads TGTGCCAGCAGTGGTGGGGAGGATACGCAGTATTTT.

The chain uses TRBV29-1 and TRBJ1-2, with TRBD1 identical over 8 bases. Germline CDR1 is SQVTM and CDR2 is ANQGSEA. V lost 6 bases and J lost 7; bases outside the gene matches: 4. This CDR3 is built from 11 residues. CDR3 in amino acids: CSVTGAGGYTF. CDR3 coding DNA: TGCAGCGTGACAGGGGCAGGTGGCTACACCTTC. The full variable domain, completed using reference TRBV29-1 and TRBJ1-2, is SAVISQKPSRDICQRGTSLTIQCQVDSQVTMMFWYRQQPGQSLTLIATANQGSEATYESGFVIDKFPISRPNLTFSTLTVSNMSPEDSSIYLCSVTGAGGYTFGSGTRLTVV.

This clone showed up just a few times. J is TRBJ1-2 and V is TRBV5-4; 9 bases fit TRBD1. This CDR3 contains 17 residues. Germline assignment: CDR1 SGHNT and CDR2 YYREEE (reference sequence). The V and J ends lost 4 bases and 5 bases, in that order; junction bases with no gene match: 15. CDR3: CASSRPGQGGYLYGYTF. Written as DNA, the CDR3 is TGTGCCAGCAGCAGACCGGGACAGGGAGGTTACCTTTATGGCTACACCTTC.

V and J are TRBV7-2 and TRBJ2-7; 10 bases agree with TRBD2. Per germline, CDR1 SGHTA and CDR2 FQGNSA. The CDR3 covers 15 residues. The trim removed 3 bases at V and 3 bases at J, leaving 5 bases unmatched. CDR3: CASSFFTSGVYEQYF. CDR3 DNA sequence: TGTGCCAGCAGCTTCTTTACTAGCGGGGTCTACGAGCAGTACTTC.

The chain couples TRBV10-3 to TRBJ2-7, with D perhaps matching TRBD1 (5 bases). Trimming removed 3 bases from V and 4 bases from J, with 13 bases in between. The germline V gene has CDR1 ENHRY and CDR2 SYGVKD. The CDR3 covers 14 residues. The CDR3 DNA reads TGTGCCATCAGTGAAGAAGGGGTTGGGTACGAGCAGTACTTC. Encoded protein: CAISEEGVGYEQYF.

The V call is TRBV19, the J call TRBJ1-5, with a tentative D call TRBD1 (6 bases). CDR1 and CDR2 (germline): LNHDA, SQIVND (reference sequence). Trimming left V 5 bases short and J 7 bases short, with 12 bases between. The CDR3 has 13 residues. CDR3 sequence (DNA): TGTGCCAGTAGTCCTCAGGGGTCACAGCCCCAGCATTTT. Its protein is CASSPQGSQPQHF.

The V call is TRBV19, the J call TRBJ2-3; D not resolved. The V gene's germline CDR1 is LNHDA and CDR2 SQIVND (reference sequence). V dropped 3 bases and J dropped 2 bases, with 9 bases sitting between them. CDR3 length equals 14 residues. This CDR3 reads CASSITADTDTQYF. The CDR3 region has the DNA TGTGCCAGTAGTATTACGGCGGACACAGATACGCAGTATTTT.

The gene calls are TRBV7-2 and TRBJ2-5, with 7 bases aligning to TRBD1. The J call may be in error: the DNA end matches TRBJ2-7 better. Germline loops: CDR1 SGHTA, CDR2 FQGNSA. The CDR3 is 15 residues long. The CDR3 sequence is CASSQDAGGVREQYF. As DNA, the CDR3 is TGTGCCAGCAGCCAAGACGCAGGGGGAGTTCGCGAGCAGTACTTC.

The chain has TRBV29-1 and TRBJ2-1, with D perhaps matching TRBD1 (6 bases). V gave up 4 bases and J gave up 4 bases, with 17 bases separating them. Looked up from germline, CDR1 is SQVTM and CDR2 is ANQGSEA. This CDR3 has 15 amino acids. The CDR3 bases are TGCAGCGTTGGAAATAAAGGACAGCCTTACAATGAGCAGTTCTTC. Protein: CSVGNKGQPYNEQFF.

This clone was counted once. The CDR3 reads CASSRGQVPSYEQYF. Written as DNA, the CDR3 is TGTGCCAGCAGCCGCGGACAGGTCCCCTCCTACGAGCAGTACTTC. The chain uses TRBV11-3 and TRBJ2-7; 7 nucleotides align to TRBD1. V gave up 5 bases and J gave up 0 bases; unmatched junction bases: 7. The CDR3 has 15 residues. Per germline, CDR1 SGHNT and CDR2 YENEEA.

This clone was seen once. The CDR3 DNA reads as TGTGCCAGCAGCACGCGCTTGACAGGAACTAACTATGGCTACACCTTC. Translated: CASSTRLTGTNYGYTF. The chain employs TRBV11-2 and TRBJ1-2; the D gene is possibly TRBD1 (6 bases). Trimming removed 5 bases at V and 0 bases at J, with 16 bases between. In germline, CDR1 is SGHAT, CDR2 FQNNGV. This CDR3 contains 16 residues.

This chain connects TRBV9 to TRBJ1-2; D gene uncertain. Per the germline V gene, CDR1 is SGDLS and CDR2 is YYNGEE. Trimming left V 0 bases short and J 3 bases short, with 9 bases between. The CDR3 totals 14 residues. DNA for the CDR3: TGTGCCAGCAGCGTAGCCGGGAGGGACTATGGCTACACCTTC. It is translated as CASSVAGRDYGYTF.

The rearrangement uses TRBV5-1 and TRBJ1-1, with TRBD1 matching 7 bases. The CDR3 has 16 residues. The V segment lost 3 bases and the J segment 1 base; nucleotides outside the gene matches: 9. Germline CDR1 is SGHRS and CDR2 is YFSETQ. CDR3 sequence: CASSWGQPAGNTEAFF. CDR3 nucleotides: TGCGCCAGCAGCTGGGGACAGCCAGCAGGGAACACTGAAGCTTTCTTT.

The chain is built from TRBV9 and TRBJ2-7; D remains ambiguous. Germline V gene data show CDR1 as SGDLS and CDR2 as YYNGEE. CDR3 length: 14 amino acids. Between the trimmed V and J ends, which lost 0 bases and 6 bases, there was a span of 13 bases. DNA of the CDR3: TGTGCCAGCAGCGTAGGAGACATCGATCTCGAGCAGTACTTC. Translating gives CASSVGDIDLEQYF. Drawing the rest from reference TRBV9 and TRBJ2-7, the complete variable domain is DSGVTQTPKHLITATGQRVTLRCSPRSGDLSVYWYQQSLDQGLQFLIQYYNGEERAKGNILERFSAQQFPDLHSELNLSSLELGDSALYFCASSVGDIDLEQYFGPGTRLTVT.

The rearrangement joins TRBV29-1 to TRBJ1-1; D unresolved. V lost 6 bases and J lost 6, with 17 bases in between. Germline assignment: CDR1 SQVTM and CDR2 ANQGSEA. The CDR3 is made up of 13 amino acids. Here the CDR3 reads CSVNKAGPSEAFF. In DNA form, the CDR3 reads TGCAGCGTCAACAAGGCAGGTCCCTCTGAAGCTTTCTTT. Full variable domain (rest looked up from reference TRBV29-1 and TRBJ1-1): SAVISQKPSRDICQRGTSLTIQCQVDSQVTMMFWYRQQPGQSLTLIATANQGSEATYESGFVIDKFPISRPNLTFSTLTVSNMSPEDSSIYLCSVNKAGPSEAFFGQGTRLTVV.

The CDR3 sequence is CASRDRGDATNEKLFF. CDR3 nucleotides: TGTGCCAGTCGGGACAGGGGAGATGCAACTAATGAAAAACTGTTTTTT. The rearrangement uses TRBV19 and TRBJ1-4; 10 nucleotides match TRBD1. The CDR3 length is 16 residues. V lost 8 bases and J lost 0; bases outside the gene matches: 6. Germline values: CDR1 LNHDA, CDR2 SQIVND (reference sequence). Looking up the rest from reference TRBV19 and TRBJ1-4 gives the full variable domain: DGGITQSPKYLFRKEGQNVTLSCEQNLNHDAMYWYRQDPGQGLRLIYYSQIVNDFQKGDIAEGYSVSREKKESFPLTVTSAQKNPTAFYLCASRDRGDATNEKLFFGSGTQLSVL.

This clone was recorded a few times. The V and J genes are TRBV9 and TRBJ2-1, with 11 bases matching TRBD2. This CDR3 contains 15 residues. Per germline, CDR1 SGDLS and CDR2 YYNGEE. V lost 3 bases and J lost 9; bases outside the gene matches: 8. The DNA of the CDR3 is TGTGCCAGCAGCGCTAGCGGGGGGATTTACGGTGAGCAGTTCTTC. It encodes CASSASGGIYGEQFF.

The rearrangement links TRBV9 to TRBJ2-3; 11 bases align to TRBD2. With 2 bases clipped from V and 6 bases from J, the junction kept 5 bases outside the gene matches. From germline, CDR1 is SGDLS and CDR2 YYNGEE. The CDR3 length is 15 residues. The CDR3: CASSVSGGARDTQYF. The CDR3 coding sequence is TGTGCCAGCAGCGTTAGCGGGGGGGCCCGCGATACGCAGTATTTT.

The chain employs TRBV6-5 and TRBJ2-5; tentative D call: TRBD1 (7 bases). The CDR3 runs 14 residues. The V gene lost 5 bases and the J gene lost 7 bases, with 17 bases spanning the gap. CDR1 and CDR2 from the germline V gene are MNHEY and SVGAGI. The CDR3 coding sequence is TGTGCCAGCAGTACCGCGGGACGACAGGGGACCCAGTACTTC. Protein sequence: CASSTAGRQGTQYF.

The CDR3 nucleotides read TGTGCCACCAAGATCGGACAGGATCATTCACCCCTCCACTTT. Amino acid sequence: CATKIGQDHSPLHF. This rearrangement joins TRBV6-6 to TRBJ1-6, with 7 bases fitting TRBD1. Germline CDR1 reads MNHNY; CDR2 reads SVGAGI (reference sequence). Trimming removed 10 bases from V and 8 bases from J; junction bases left unmatched: 11. This CDR3 has 14 residues.

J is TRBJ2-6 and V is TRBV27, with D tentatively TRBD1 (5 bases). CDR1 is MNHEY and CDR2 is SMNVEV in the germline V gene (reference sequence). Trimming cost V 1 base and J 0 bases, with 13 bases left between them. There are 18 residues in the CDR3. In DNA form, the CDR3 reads TGTGCCAGCAGTTTATGGGTAACAGGCATCTCTGGGGCCAACGTCCTGACTTTC. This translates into CASSLWVTGISGANVLTF.

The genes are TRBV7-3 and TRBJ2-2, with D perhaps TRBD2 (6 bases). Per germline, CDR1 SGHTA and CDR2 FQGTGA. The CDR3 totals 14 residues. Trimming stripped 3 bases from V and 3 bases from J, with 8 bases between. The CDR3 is CASSFAGYTGELFF. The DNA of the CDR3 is TGTGCCAGCAGCTTTGCGGGGTACACCGGGGAGCTGTTTTTT.

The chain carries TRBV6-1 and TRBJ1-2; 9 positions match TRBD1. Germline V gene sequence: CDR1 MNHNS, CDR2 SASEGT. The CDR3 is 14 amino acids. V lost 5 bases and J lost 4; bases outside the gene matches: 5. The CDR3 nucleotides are TGTGCCAGCAGTAACAGGGGGCGCGTCTATGGCTACACCTTC. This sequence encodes CASSNRGRVYGYTF.